These 9 T cell receptor beta chains were sequenced from one sample in a study of tumor-infiltrating lymphocytes in primary liver carcinoma. The researchers produced TCR beta cDNA from approximately 460 ng total RNA with a constant-region primer. TCR beta libraries came from three nested multiplex PCR rounds using slightly modified ARM-PCR. PCR rounds one and two used TRBV1-TRBV30 forward primers with a C-beta reverse primer for around 9 cycles each. Via MiXCR, TCRdb re-called the multiplex PCR reads, giving one row per CDR3 protein. Here the sample spans 330,000 or so distinct CDR3 sequences, about 65% being singletons. The authors took blood RNA from unsorted whole blood and also extracted germline DNA. Sequences were obtained from peripheral blood. The receptors were sampled from a man between 35 and 55 years old with primary liver carcinoma and hepatitis B virus infection.

A note on this clonotype: A read error may explain this, as a much larger clone is one base away. V and J are TRBV13 and TRBJ2-7; D possibly corresponds to TRBD2 (5 bases). The CDR3 is made up of 14 amino acids. CDR1 and CDR2 (germline): PRHDT, FYEKMQ (reference sequence). Trimming cost V 4 bases and J 5 bases, with 15 bases left between them. CDR3 in amino acids: CASSSLGNVNEQYF. The CDR3 DNA reads as TGTGCCAGCAGCTCACTAGGGAATGTCAACGAGCAGTACTTC.

About this clonotype: An end of the junction differs from the germline gene, which may be a read error. The CDR3 region is CAISLGRGIGQETQYF. CDR3 in DNA: TGTGCCATCAGCTTAGGTAGGGGGATCGGACAGGAGACCCAGTACTTC. The chain has TRBV11-2 and TRBJ2-5, with D perhaps matching TRBD1 (6 bases). Germline V CDR1 and CDR2: SGHAT, FQNNGV. This CDR3 contains 16 residues.

To note about this clonotype: A single base separates this from a much larger clone, so it may be a read error. The chain has TRBV4-1 and TRBJ2-1; maybe TRBD2 (5 bases). The germline CDR1 and CDR2 sequences are MGHRA and YSYEKL. This CDR3 is built from 16 residues. CDR3 protein: CASSQDTWAEGDDQFF. The CDR3, as DNA: TGCGCCAGCAGCCAAGACACTTGGGCTGAGGGCGATGATCAGTTCTTC.

Concerning this clonotype itself: One base away lies a much larger clone, so this may be a sequencing read error. As DNA, the CDR3 is TGTGCCAGCAGCTCCTTGGACAGGCTAGATGAGCAGTTCTTC. Amino acid sequence: CASSSLDRLDEQFF. The J gene is TRBJ2-1, the V gene TRBV5-4; 7 bases map to TRBD1. The CDR3 covers 14 residues. Per germline, CDR1 SGHNT and CDR2 YYREEE (reference sequence). Unmatched junction bases numbered 8, after V lost 3 bases and J lost 8 bases.

About this clonotype: This sequence may be a read error, since a much larger clone differs from it by one base. The chain combines TRBV29-1 with TRBJ2-7; perhaps D is TRBD1 or TRBD2 (5 bases each). The CDR3 runs to 13 residues. The germline V gene encodes CDR1 SQVTM and CDR2 ANQGSEA. CDR3 loop: CSVAGRLRDEEYF. The DNA for the CDR3 is TGCAGCGTTGCAGGGAGACTCAGGGACGAGGAGTACTTC.

This clonotype has a count of ten or more. The rearrangement links TRBV11-2 to TRBJ1-4; D is perhaps TRBD1 (6 bases). CDR1 and CDR2 from the germline V gene are SGHAT and FQNNGV. V shed 5 bases and J shed 8 bases, with 18 bases lying between them. The CDR3 extends over 15 amino acids. The CDR3: CASSPDPGAGEKLFF. CDR3 DNA: TGTGCCAGCAGCCCCGATCCGGGGGCCGGGGAAAAACTGTTTTTT.

The chain combines TRBV6-6 with TRBJ2-1; the match to TRBD1 covers 10 bases. The CDR3 extends over 16 amino acids. Germline assignment: CDR1 MNHNY and CDR2 SVGAGI (reference sequence). V lost 0 bases to trimming and J lost 8 bases; unmatched junction nucleotides: 7. The CDR3 DNA follows: TGTGCCAGCAGTTACTCGCGGGACAGGGGTGTCGATGAGCAGTTCTTC. It specifies CASSYSRDRGVDEQFF.

Concerning this clonotype itself: A read error is possible here, since a much larger clone lies one base away. The chain carries TRBV10-1 and TRBJ2-2; no clear D. CDR1 WNHNN and CDR2 SYGVQD come from the germline V gene (reference sequence). This CDR3 contains 14 residues. Deletions cut 3 bases from V and 7 bases from J, with 12 bases between. CDR3 amino acids: CASSEKVVDGELFF. The CDR3 bases are TGCGCCAGCAGTGAAAAGGTCGTGGACGGGGAGCTGTTTTTT.

On this clonotype itself: No conserved phenylalanine or tryptophan is present at the end of the CDR3, so a read error is the likely explanation. It is unclear where the CDR3 begins or ends on the DNA, so no DNA is shown, and the CDR3 is as TCRdb lists it. This chain connects TRBV11-2 to TRBJ2-7; the table's D gene call, TRBD1, was not cross checked with the DNA. The CDR3 is made up of 13 amino acids, end residues included. Per germline, CDR1 SGHAT and CDR2 FQNNGV. The CDR3 reads CASSLNEGAEQYL.